The table lists the clone carrying this T cell receptor beta chain with a few counts. These data belong to a study of blood T cells in healthy people across ages. Using a J-beta primer mix together with a sample-barcoded 5' primer, a second PCR was run for roughly 6 to 11 cycles. TCRdb analysed the 5' RACE reads with MiXCR anew, one entry per CDR3 protein. Among about 580,000 distinct CDR3 sequences listed, roughly 48% were seen once. The CDR3 sequence is 15 residues long. Germline values: CDR1 SEHNR, CDR2 FQNEAQ (reference sequence). This clonotype was obtained from an elderly man in good health. The source material was blood. The chain is built from TRBV7-9 and TRBJ2-5, with TRBD2 identical over 10 bases. The J call may be incorrect, as the DNA end agrees better with TRBJ2-7. CDR3: CASSLEASGRSEQYF. CDR3 nucleotide sequence: TGTGCCAGCAGCTTAGAGGCTAGCGGGAGATCCGAGCAGTACTTC.